A selection of T cell receptor beta chains follows, all from one sample in a study of T cells expressing NK-cell markers. One entry per CDR3 protein, without DNA, is what TCRdb gives after re-calling the 5' RACE reads. The specimen's table records 250,000 to 300,000 distinct CDR3 sequences. Sequencing used blood T cells: a sorted CD56 or NKG2C T cell subset, CD4+ or CD8+ T cells, or bulk PBMC T cells (not recorded which). These receptors all come from a man aged 18 to 30 in good health. The CDR3 runs from the conserved cysteine through the conserved F or W.

j_call,cdr3_length,v_call,cdr3_aa
TRBJ2-1,14,TRBV20-1,CSAATSGRFNEQFF
TRBJ2-3,15,TRBV20-1,CSVGLAETSTDTQYF
TRBJ2-1,13,TRBV29-1,CSGGTSGSFEQFF
TRBJ2-7,13,TRBV7-7,CASSLRVNYEQYF
TRBJ2-7,12,TRBV29-1,CSVVGSGVEQYF
TRBJ2-5,11,TRBV20-1,CSARDHKTQYF
TRBJ1-1,13,TRBV27,CASSFRGTPGAFF
TRBJ2-2,15,TRBV5-1,CASSTKGPNTGELFF
TRBJ1-1,16,TRBV4-3,CASSQGTGSMNTEAFF
TRBJ2-1,15,TRBV9,CASSVPVMGMHEQFF
TRBJ2-7,13,TRBV7-3,CASSLTGTGWKYF
TRBJ2-1,14,TRBV5-1,CASSLAYLNNEQFF
TRBJ2-3,15,TRBV2,CASRPSGRTTDTQYF
TRBJ1-5,16,TRBV7-9,CASSSQGSLGNQPQHF
TRBJ2-1,15,TRBV12-3/TRBV12-4,CASRSGTGSYNEQFF
TRBJ2-5,14,TRBV12-3/TRBV12-4,CASVQSGGQETQYF
TRBJ2-3,17,TRBV29-1,CSVEDRAGLAGTDTQYF
TRBJ2-2,17,TRBV9,CASSVAERKRVTGELFF
TRBJ2-2,18,TRBV7-9,CASSLIGTGDRRTGELFF
TRBJ2-7,14,TRBV14,CASSQLQTNYEQYF
TRBJ2-1,16,TRBV20-1,CSARDSGARSYNEQFF
TRBJ1-2,13,TRBV7-2,CASSLGGYYGYTF
TRBJ2-3,19,TRBV5-1,CASSYSRLSGNPSTDTQYF
TRBJ2-7,14,TRBV29-1,CSVEGLLISGEQYF
TRBJ2-2,15,TRBV6-1,CATTAYRVKAGELFF
TRBJ2-3,11,TRBV20-1,CSGVRGDTQYF
TRBJ1-1,15,TRBV12-3/TRBV12-4,CASSFRAGAQTEAFF
TRBJ2-7,14,TRBV20-1,CSAGLGTAIYEQYF
TRBJ2-4,13,TRBV5-1,CASSGGQGNIQYF
TRBJ2-5,13,TRBV29-1,CSVVGQGRETQYF
TRBJ1-5,14,TRBV7-2,CASSSQGGNQPQHF
TRBJ2-3,15,TRBV14,CASSQFLAGTDTQYF
TRBJ1-1,15,TRBV5-1,CASSLTGDRNTEAFF
TRBJ2-1,15,TRBV29-1,CSAPIGTFVYNEQFF
TRBJ2-7,15,TRBV10-3,CAISEVSSSSYEQYF
TRBJ2-1,13,TRBV6-1,CASSGSSINEQFF
TRBJ1-2,16,TRBV30,CAWSVLLGTSVRGYTF
TRBJ2-2,13,TRBV10-3,CATNHGVTGELFF
TRBJ2-6,19,TRBV19,CASSTESLGVSSGANVLTF
TRBJ2-3,16,TRBV4-3,CASSQAGTGPGNTQYF
TRBJ2-1,14,TRBV19,CASSMGGRYDEQFF
TRBJ1-1,14,TRBV5-1,CASTQDWQDTEAFF